The 30 T cell receptor beta chains below all came from one sample that was sequenced in a study of blood T cell repertoires in COVID-19. Clones were read by immunoSEQ multiplex PCR, and TCRdb kept only the in-frame ones, dropping some. Here the sample spans some 280,000 clones, over 75% being singletons. Sample: peripheral blood. These receptors were taken from a woman in her fifties or sixties with acute or convalescent COVID-19.

The chain combines TRBV6-5 with TRBJ2-1; 7 bases agree with TRBD2. The CDR3 sequence is 13 residues long. V shed 5 bases, J shed 8 bases, and the junction held 6 bases outside the gene matches. Per germline, CDR1 MNHEY and CDR2 SVGAGI. Here the CDR3 DNA reads TGTGCCAGCAGTACCCGACTAGCCCATGAGCAGTTCTTC. Amino acids: CASSTRLAHEQFF.

The sample holds one count of this clone. The junction does not match germline at one end; this may be a read error. This sequence joins TRBV19 and TRBJ1-1; TRBD1 aligns across 7 bases. The CDR3 sequence is 17 residues long. Germline CDR1 and CDR2: LNHDA and SQIVND (reference sequence). The CDR3 reads CASSIPRTGYSNTKAFF. The CDR3 nucleotides read TGTGCCAGTAGTATACCACGGACAGGCTACTCGAACACTAAAGCTTTCTTT. Variable domain in full (rest from reference TRBV19 and TRBJ1-1): DGGITQSPKYLFRKEGQNVTLSCEQNLNHDAMYWYRQDPGQGLRLIYYSQIVNDFQKGDIAEGYSVSREKKESFPLTVTSAQKNPTAFYLCASSIPRTGYSNTKAFFGQGTRLTVV.

The chain joins TRBV5-1 to TRBJ1-1; TRBD1 agrees at 7 bases. Germline values: CDR1 SGHRS, CDR2 YFSETQ. Trimming cost V 2 bases and J 0 bases; bases outside gene matches: 4. This CDR3 has 15 amino acids. DNA for the CDR3: TGCGCCAGCAGCTTAGGGGGCGTCGTGAACACTGAAGCTTTCTTT. Protein sequence: CASSLGGVVNTEAFF.

This clone occurred a few times. The J gene is TRBJ2-1, the V gene TRBV5-1; D possibly corresponds to TRBD2 (5 bases). With 3 bases removed from V and 2 bases from J, the gap between germline ends came to 27 bases. CDR1 and CDR2 (germline): SGHRS, YFSETQ. This CDR3 is 20 amino acids long. Here the CDR3 DNA reads TGCGCCAGCAGCTGGACCCAGATTACTAGTTCGCGGTGGCCCTACAATGAGCAGTTCTTC. As protein: CASSWTQITSSRWPYNEQFF. Drawing the rest from reference TRBV5-1 and TRBJ2-1, the complete variable domain is KAGVTQTPRYLIKTRGQQVTLSCSPISGHRSVSWYQQTPGQGLQFLFEYFSETQRNKGNFPGRFSGRQFSNSRSEMNVSTLELGDSALYLCASSWTQITSSRWPYNEQFFGPGTRLTVL.

This chain joins TRBV6-5 and TRBJ1-2; TRBD1 aligns across 9 bases. V was pared by 4 bases and J by 8 bases, with 8 bases of the junction left unmatched. CDR1 and CDR2 from the germline V gene are MNHEY and SVGAGI. This CDR3 is built from 14 residues. As DNA, the CDR3 is TGTGCCAGCAGTTCCCGGGACAGGGTGGGGGGCTACACCTTC. It specifies CASSSRDRVGGYTF.

This chain uses TRBV24-1 with TRBJ2-1, with 8 bases aligning to TRBD2. The CDR3 totals 17 residues. Germline CDR1 and CDR2: KGHDR and SFDVKD. With 2 bases clipped from V and 3 bases from J, the junction kept 8 bases outside the gene matches. The CDR3 here is CATSDWGSGMDYNEQFF. CDR3 sequence (DNA): TGTGCCACCAGTGATTGGGGTAGCGGGATGGACTACAATGAGCAGTTCTTC.

The chain joins TRBV6-2 or TRBV6-3 to TRBJ2-3; weak D call: TRBD2 (6 bases). The CDR3 sequence is 15 residues long. CDR1 and CDR2 from the germline V gene are MNHEY and SVGEGT. The ends were cut back, 4 bases at V and 6 bases at J, with 17 bases in the middle. Here the CDR3 DNA reads TGTGCCAGCAGTTCCTCGGGACTCCAGATGGATACGCAGTATTTT. Amino acid sequence: CASSSSGLQMDTQYF.

The gene calls are TRBV5-6 and TRBJ1-1; a possible D gene is TRBD1 (5 bases). The CDR3 sequence is 14 residues long. CDR1 and CDR2 from the germline V gene are SGHDT and YYEEEE. The V end lost 5 bases, the J end lost 3 bases, and 14 bases lay between the germline ends. CDR3 in DNA: TGTGCCAGCAGTCCGGAAGGGGAATACACTGAAGCTTTCTTT. Its translation: CASSPEGEYTEAFF.

The chain combines TRBV6-2 or TRBV6-3 with TRBJ2-3, with 10 bases that match TRBD1. With V trimmed by 2 bases and J by 2 bases, 1 base remained unmatched. Per the germline V gene, CDR1 is MNHEY and CDR2 is SVGEGT. The CDR3 is 15 amino acids. The DNA of the CDR3 is TGTGCCAGCAGTTACGGGACAGGGGTCACAGATACGCAGTATTTT. This sequence encodes CASSYGTGVTDTQYF.

The count of this clone is one. The chain carries TRBV24-1 and TRBJ1-5; TRBD1 matches 7 bases. CDR1 is KGHDR, CDR2 SFDVKD, per germline. The length of the CDR3 is 14 residues. With 5 bases clipped from V and 6 bases from J, the junction kept 6 bases outside the gene matches. CDR3 in amino acids: CATSGTGAAQPQHF. CDR3 bases: TGTGCCACCAGTGGCACAGGGGCCGCTCAGCCCCAGCATTTT.

The chain carries TRBV7-6 and TRBJ2-5; 11 bases match TRBD1. V shed 4 bases, J shed 2 bases, and the junction held 3 bases outside the gene matches. Germline V gives CDR1 SGHVS, CDR2 FNYEAQ. CDR3 length: 15 amino acids. CDR3 DNA: TGTGCCAGCAGCTGGACAGGGGGCTCTCAAGAGACCCAGTACTTC. This encodes CASSWTGGSQETQYF.

CDR3 sequence (DNA): TGCGCCAGCAGCTTCTCAGGGTATTCTGACGAGCAGTACTTC. Residues: CASSFSGYSDEQYF. The chain carries TRBV5-1 and TRBJ2-7; maybe TRBD1 (5 bases). Between the trimmed V and J ends, which lost 2 bases and 5 bases, there was a span of 14 bases. This CDR3 has 14 residues. Germline-derived CDR1 and CDR2 are SGHRS and YFSETQ.

The count of this clone is one. J is TRBJ2-7 and V is TRBV28; 8 nucleotides align to TRBD2. CDR1 MDHEN and CDR2 SYDVKM come from the germline V gene. Unmatched junction bases numbered 7, after V lost 5 bases and J lost 7 bases. The CDR3 contains 13 residues. The CDR3 reads CASSEREPGEQYF. The CDR3 DNA follows: TGTGCCAGCAGTGAGCGGGAGCCGGGTGAGCAGTACTTC.

The chain employs TRBV19 and TRBJ1-1; TRBD1 aligns across 9 bases. J gave up 10 bases and V 6 bases, and 15 bases lay outside the gene matches. The germline V gene encodes CDR1 LNHDA and CDR2 SQIVND (reference sequence). This CDR3 is built from 15 residues. CDR3 loop: CASRPQQGAPLSAFF. Written as DNA, the CDR3 is TGTGCCAGTAGGCCCCAACAGGGGGCGCCTCTATCAGCTTTCTTT.

The rearrangement joins TRBV6-1 to TRBJ2-7; weak D call: TRBD2 (6 bases). This CDR3 is built from 14 residues. V was trimmed by 1 base and J by 7 bases, leaving 14 bases between them. Per the germline V gene, CDR1 is MNHNS and CDR2 is SASEGT. CDR3 sequence: CASSEELAWGEQYF. The CDR3 DNA is TGTGCCAGCAGTGAAGAACTAGCCTGGGGGGAGCAGTACTTC.

The chain recombines TRBV2 with TRBJ1-6; 10 nucleotides agree with TRBD1. The CDR3 runs 19 residues. The V segment lost 5 bases and the J segment 0 bases; nucleotides outside the gene matches: 10. CDR1 SNHLY and CDR2 FYNNEI come from the germline V gene. The CDR3 DNA sequence: TGTGCCAGCAGTCTCCGGGACAGGGGACTTAGCTCCTATAATTCACCCCTCCACTTT. This encodes CASSLRDRGLSSYNSPLHF.

This clone was counted once. The CDR3 nucleotides read TGTGCCAGCTCACCACGGGGACAGGGGTACTATGGCTACACCTTC. Protein: CASSPRGQGYYGYTF. The rearrangement joins TRBV18 to TRBJ1-2, with 10 bases lining up with TRBD1. Germline V gene data show CDR1 as KGHSH and CDR2 as LQKENI. The CDR3 totals 15 residues. V dropped 1 base and J dropped 3; count of bases not matched to a gene: 2.

V and J are TRBV4-1 and TRBJ2-1, with TRBD2 identical over 9 bases. The V gene end was trimmed by 4 bases and the J gene end by 6 bases; junction bases not matched to a gene: 10. The germline V gene encodes CDR1 MGHRA and CDR2 YSYEKL. There are 16 residues in the CDR3. Here the CDR3 reads CASSPRLASGINEQFF. The CDR3 DNA reads TGCGCCAGCAGCCCGCGTTTGGCTAGCGGGATCAATGAGCAGTTCTTC.

This clone has more than one count but fewer than ten. This chain uses TRBV7-2 with TRBJ1-3, with D possibly being TRBD1 (5 bases). V was shortened by 5 bases and J by 2 bases, with 13 bases between the two germline ends. In germline, CDR1 is SGHTA, CDR2 FQGNSA. There are 15 residues in the CDR3. This CDR3 reads CASSPAGRAGNTIYF. Written as DNA, the CDR3 is TGTGCCAGCAGCCCCGCTGGCAGGGCTGGAAACACCATATATTTT.

The genes are TRBV2 and TRBJ1-5; D not resolved. Trimming left V 7 bases short and J 7 bases short, with 20 bases between. Germline CDR1 SNHLY, CDR2 FYNNEI. This CDR3 spans 15 amino acids. CDR3 sequence reads: CASTGEGGSRQPQHF. The CDR3 region has the DNA TGTGCCAGCACCGGAGAGGGCGGGAGTCGACAGCCCCAGCATTTT.

The CDR3 sequence: CASSISSGGTDTQYF. The DNA of the CDR3 is TGTGCCAGTAGTATAAGCAGCGGGGGAACAGATACGCAGTATTTT. The chain joins TRBV19 to TRBJ2-3; 8 bases map to TRBD2. V was clipped by 2 bases and J by 3 bases; unmatched bases: 4. The CDR3 consists of 15 residues. Looked up from germline, CDR1 is LNHDA and CDR2 is SQIVND (reference sequence).

In its sample, this clone was seen once. This chain uses TRBV6-5 with TRBJ2-5, with D maybe TRBD2 (5 bases). Looked up from germline, CDR1 is MNHEY and CDR2 is SVGAGI. Trimming stripped 5 bases from V and 4 bases from J, with 17 bases between. This CDR3 contains 15 residues. The DNA for the CDR3 is TGTGCCAGCAGTACCCGGGATGCTGGCGGAGAGACCCAGTACTTC. Its translation is CASSTRDAGGETQYF.

V and J are TRBV28 and TRBJ1-1; D is undetermined. CDR1 MDHEN and CDR2 SYDVKM come from the germline V gene. The germline V and J ends were trimmed by 4 bases and 9 bases, with 12 bases remaining between them. CDR3 length equals 12 residues. The CDR3 nucleotides are TGTGCCAGCAGTTCGGGGTCGGTGCAAGCTTTCTTT. It translates to CASSSGSVQAFF. The full variable domain, rest sourced from reference TRBV28 and TRBJ1-1, is DVKVTQSSRYLVKRTGEKVFLECVQDMDHENMFWYRQDPGLGLRLIYFSYDVKMKEKGDIPEGYSVSREKKERFSLILESASTNQTSMYLCASSSGSVQAFFGQGTRLTVV.

V gene TRBV19 combines with J gene TRBJ1-2; tentative D call: TRBD1 (5 bases). V dropped 3 bases and J dropped 6 bases, with 11 bases sitting between them. CDR1 is LNHDA and CDR2 is SQIVND in the germline V gene (reference sequence). The CDR3 is 13 amino acids. The DNA of the CDR3 is TGTGCCAGTAGTATCAGGGCCCGGGATGGCTACACCTTC. Residues: CASSIRARDGYTF.

This rearrangement joins TRBV6-5 to TRBJ2-7; TRBD1 matches at 7 bases. The CDR3 runs 14 residues. The germline V gene encodes CDR1 MNHEY and CDR2 SVGAGI. Trimming at V came to 5 bases and at J to 4 bases, leaving 8 bases not matched to a gene. The chain's CDR3 is CASSPVQGVYEQYF. CDR3 sequence (DNA): TGTGCCAGCAGTCCGGTGCAGGGGGTATACGAGCAGTACTTC.

This chain uses TRBV5-4 with TRBJ2-3, with TRBD1 matching 9 bases. CDR3 size: 16 residues. Trimming cost V 4 bases and J 3 bases; bases outside gene matches: 9. From germline, CDR1 is SGHNT and CDR2 YYREEE (reference sequence). CDR3 sequence (DNA): TGTGCCAGCAGCCAATTCAGGACAGGGGAGACAGATACGCAGTATTTT. This gives the protein CASSQFRTGETDTQYF.

V is TRBV2 and J is TRBJ2-1; 7 nucleotides agree with TRBD1. This CDR3 comprises 15 residues. Per germline, CDR1 SNHLY and CDR2 FYNNEI. With V trimmed by 5 bases and J by 2 bases, 6 bases remained unmatched. The CDR3 DNA is TGTGCCAGCAGTCGAACAGGGGACACCTACAATGAGCAGTTCTTC. This codes for CASSRTGDTYNEQFF.

This chain connects TRBV15 to TRBJ1-5, with D perhaps TRBD1 (5 bases). V was trimmed by 4 bases and J by 9 bases, leaving 7 bases between them. Germline CDR1 LNHNV, CDR2 YYDKDF (reference sequence). The CDR3 sequence is 11 residues long. The CDR3 nucleotides are TGTGCCACCAGCACGGGGGGGCCCCAGCATTTT. It is translated as CATSTGGPQHF.

Written as DNA, the CDR3 is TGTGCCAGCAGCTTAGATGGGGGGATAGCCAAAAACATTCAGTACTTC. Translation gives CASSLDGGIAKNIQYF. The chain uses TRBV11-2 and TRBJ2-4, with D perhaps matching TRBD2 (6 bases). V was shortened by 0 bases and J by 0 bases, with 9 bases between the two germline ends. This CDR3 region has 16 residues. Per germline, CDR1 SGHAT and CDR2 FQNNGV.

This clone has a single count. The V and J genes are TRBV15 and TRBJ1-6, with TRBD1 matching over 7 bases. Per germline, CDR1 LNHNV and CDR2 YYDKDF (reference sequence). The CDR3 sequence is 15 residues long. Trimming cost V 3 bases and J 8 bases; bases outside gene matches: 7. The CDR3 reads CATSRRGQSDSPLHF. The CDR3 DNA follows: TGTGCCACCAGCAGGAGGGGACAGTCCGATTCACCCCTCCACTTT.